One and the same sample provided the 13 T cell receptor beta chains below, sequenced in a study of post-analysis software for immune sequencing data. Whole-study findings and limits: Comparison of patients with controls showed five or six TRBV segments more frequent in patients, TRBV5-6, TRBV5-1 and TRBV20-1 among them.

No antigen has been assigned to these receptors. Unique molecular identifiers were carried by the TCR beta cDNA libraries. TCRdb analysed the PCR reads with MiXCR anew, one entry per CDR3 protein. The sample holds more than 450,000 distinct CDR3 sequences, around 47% seen once. Sequencing was done on a sample of blood. All receptors derive from a girl aged 10-17 years with multiple sclerosis.

The chain recombines TRBV2 with TRBJ1-2; D ambiguous. Trimming removed 3 bases from V and 6 bases from J, with 11 bases in between. CDR1 SNHLY and CDR2 FYNNEI come from the germline V gene. This CDR3 spans 13 amino acids. In DNA, the CDR3 is TGTGCCAGCAGTGACCCGACCGAGAATGGCTACACCTTC. Translation: CASSDPTENGYTF.

V gene TRBV12-3 or TRBV12-4 combines with J gene TRBJ1-2; D not resolved. V gave up 7 bases and J gave up 3 bases, with 15 bases separating them. The CDR3 loop spans 14 amino acids. The CDR3 region is CASTRETGDYGYTF. In nucleotides, the CDR3 is TGTGCCAGCACTCGAGAAACCGGGGACTATGGCTACACCTTC.

This chain links TRBV20-1 with TRBJ2-2, with D unresolved. There are 12 residues in the CDR3. Germline V lookup: CDR1 DFQATT, CDR2 SNEGSKA (reference sequence). The V end was cut by 3 bases, the J end by 3 bases, with 5 bases between. CDR3 DNA sequence: TGCAGTGCTAGTTCCGACACCGGGGAGCTGTTTTTT. Translation: CSASSDTGELFF.

CDR3 nucleotides: TGTGCCAGCAGTTTAGCGATGGGGCTCGAGCAGTACTTC. It codes for CASSLAMGLEQYF. The gene calls are TRBV12-3 or TRBV12-4 and TRBJ2-7; D perhaps matches TRBD1 (5 bases). There are 13 residues in the CDR3. Trimming left V 0 bases short and J 6 bases short, with 9 bases between.

This clonotype was counted between two and nine times. The gene calls are TRBV13 and TRBJ2-1, with unresolved D. The V and J ends lost 6 bases and 3 bases respectively, with 6 bases between them. Germline CDR1 is PRHDT and CDR2 is FYEKMQ (reference sequence). The CDR3 covers 12 residues. This CDR3 reads CASSVLYNEQFF. DNA of the CDR3: TGTGCCAGCAGTGTGCTCTACAATGAGCAGTTCTTC.

This clonotype has only a few counts. This chain joins TRBV30 and TRBJ2-1; 10 bases align to TRBD2. The trim removed 0 bases at V and 7 bases at J, leaving 3 bases unmatched. This CDR3 region has 14 residues. Germline loops: CDR1 GTSNPN, CDR2 SVGIG (reference sequence). CDR3 region: CAWSVLAGLNEQFF. As DNA, the CDR3 is TGTGCCTGGAGTGTACTAGCGGGATTAAATGAGCAGTTCTTC.

The V and J genes are TRBV11-2 and TRBJ2-3, with 7 bases lining up with TRBD2. Trimming took 0 bases from V and 9 from J; bases not matched to a gene: 9. The germline V gene has CDR1 SGHAT and CDR2 FQNNGV. The CDR3 is 15 amino acids. CDR3 in amino acids: CASSLESPGGGTQYF. The CDR3 nucleotides are TGTGCCAGCAGCTTAGAGTCCCCCGGCGGGGGAACGCAGTATTTT.

The sample holds one count of this clonotype. The chain carries TRBV4-1 and TRBJ1-2, with 7 nucleotides matching TRBD1. This CDR3 is built from 13 residues. Germline lookup yields CDR1 MGHRA and CDR2 YSYEKL. J was trimmed by 5 bases and V by 5 bases; bases with no gene match: 5. Here the CDR3 DNA reads TGCGCCAGCAGCGCACGGGACAGATATGGCTACACCTTC. As protein: CASSARDRYGYTF.

This clonotype was observed a few times. One end of the junction fails to match germline, which may point to a read error. The chain uses TRBV7-9 and TRBJ2-7; D remains ambiguous. The CDR3 has 13 amino acids. Germline V lookup: CDR1 SEHNR, CDR2 FQNEAQ (reference sequence). CDR3 nucleotide sequence: TGCGCCAGCAGCTTGCTGGGGTCCTACGAGCAGTACTTC. It codes for CASSLLGSYEQYF. The variable domain in full, with the rest retrieved from reference TRBV7-9 and TRBJ2-7, is DTGVSQNPRHKITKRGQNVTFRCDPISEHNRLYWYRQTLGQGPEFLTYFQNEAQLEKSRLLSDRFSAERPKGSFSTLEIQRTEQGDSAMYLCASSLLGSYEQYFGPGTRLTVT.

This chain connects TRBV2 to TRBJ2-3, with 9 bases aligning to TRBD2. J gave up 0 bases and V 5 bases, and 6 bases lay outside the gene matches. Germline values: CDR1 SNHLY, CDR2 FYNNEI. CDR3 length equals 16 residues. The CDR3 reads CASSLLAGTSTDTQYF. CDR3 coding DNA: TGTGCCAGCAGTCTACTAGCGGGTACTAGCACAGATACGCAGTATTTT. The entire variable domain, with the rest obtained from reference TRBV2 and TRBJ2-3, is as follows: EPEVTQTPSHQVTQMGQEVILRCVPISNHLYFYWYRQILGQKVEFLVSFYNNEISEKSEIFDDQFSVERPDGSNFTLKIRSTKLEDSAMYFCASSLLAGTSTDTQYFGPGTRLTVL.

This clonotype was recorded a few times. The chain has TRBV4-2 and TRBJ2-1; maybe TRBD2 (7 bases). The CDR3 loop spans 16 amino acids. The V gene's germline CDR1 is LGHNA and CDR2 YNFKEQ. V was cut by 1 base and J by 6 bases, with 16 bases left in between. CDR3 residues: CASSQGEGGPSNEQFF. CDR3 nucleotide sequence: TGTGCCAGCAGCCAAGGCGAGGGGGGGCCGTCCAATGAGCAGTTCTTC.

A few counts support this clonotype. This chain links TRBV9 with TRBJ1-4, with unresolved D. V lost 3 bases, J lost 5 bases, and 20 bases lay in between. Germline lookup yields CDR1 SGDLS and CDR2 YYNGEE. The CDR3 runs to 17 residues. CDR3 DNA: TGTGCCAGCAGCGCACCAAATCACCACTCGGGCAATGAAAAACTGTTTTTT. Encoded protein: CASSAPNHHSGNEKLFF. The full variable domain, with the rest looked up from reference TRBV9 and TRBJ1-4, is DSGVTQTPKHLITATGQRVTLRCSPRSGDLSVYWYQQSLDQGLQFLIQYYNGEERAKGNILERFSAQQFPDLHSELNLSSLELGDSALYFCASSAPNHHSGNEKLFFGSGTQLSVL.

The chain recombines TRBV20-1 with TRBJ2-1, with TRBD2 identical over 11 bases. The junction had 5 bases not matched to a gene; V was cut back by 4 bases and J by 6 bases. CDR3 size: 14 residues. Per the germline V gene, CDR1 is DFQATT and CDR2 is SNEGSKA (reference sequence). The CDR3 nucleotides are TGCAGTGCTACTATCGGGACTAGCGGCAATGAGCAGTTCTTC. This codes for CSATIGTSGNEQFF.